The rows below give T cell receptor beta chains drawn from one sample of a study of human T cells and chemical hapten exposure. TCRdb re-derived calls from the RACE reads in MiXCR, one entry per CDR3 protein. Of approximately 49,000 distinct CDR3 sequences in the sample, around a tenth are singletons; the top ten hold 3.5% to 5%. The sample consisted of whole blood, taken in connection with sensitization to the hapten diphenylcyclopropenone (DPC). The receptors come from a woman aged 45-60 years with alopecia areata. Some clones in this sample may be carry-over from other donors' samples. The conserved cysteine and the conserved F or W are not part of the CDR3 here.

TRBJ1-5,TRBV18,ASSPNPGQGEPQH
TRBJ2-7,TRBV12-3/TRBV12-4,ASSGGGYEQY
TRBJ2-7,TRBV20-1,SAGIPGTGVSEQY
TRBJ1-1,TRBV28,ASSLTGATEAF
TRBJ1-2,TRBV30,AWSVMGIYGYT
TRBJ1-5,TRBV3-1,ASSQGKGLGQPQH
TRBJ2-3,TRBV7-6,ASSRGTSGSTDTQY
TRBJ1-1,TRBV20-1,SAPSPFWMNTEAF
TRBJ1-1,TRBV5-1,ASGDGAVGRAF
TRBJ2-5,TRBV29-1,SVDPGQGRETQY
TRBJ2-7,TRBV19,ASSPRKVPGYEQY
TRBJ2-7,TRBV25-1,ASGREGLGTEQY
TRBJ1-2,TRBV3-1,ASSQVEVAGYT
TRBJ2-5,TRBV10-1,ASPSRDLQETQY
TRBJ1-1,TRBV11-2,ASSPFKGLGSSTRMNTEAF
TRBJ2-3,TRBV19,ASSPQQRATDTQY
TRBJ2-3,TRBV6-6,ASRPPGSGDTQY
TRBJ2-7,TRBV20-1,SAPSGERYEQY
TRBJ1-3,TRBV7-2,ASSATGGSAGNTIY
TRBJ2-7,TRBV10-3,AISEFQGYEQY
TRBJ2-2,TRBV29-1,SAEHGELF
TRBJ2-6,TRBV29-1,SVESSGANVLT
TRBJ2-5,TRBV20-1,SALNRGLSETQY
TRBJ1-1,TRBV11-2,ASSLSTGSLTEAF
TRBJ2-7,TRBV20-1,SAKAGTGTYEQY
TRBJ1-4,TRBV5-5,ASSLNFGQGEKLF
TRBJ1-1,TRBV12-3/TRBV12-4,ASTGQGGTEAF
TRBJ2-5,TRBV20-1,SARQGQETQY
TRBJ2-6,TRBV6-5,ASSAQGTGANVLT